One sample yielded the 18 T cell receptor beta chains listed below, sequenced in a study of T cell repertoires in cytomegalovirus infection. Using its own MiXCR run on the reads, TCRdb lists one record per CDR3 protein. The sample carries around 450,000 distinct CDR3 sequences, approximately 32% recorded once. The sequencing input was PBMCs. These receptors originate from a human donor in good health (CMV status not recorded). Some clones in this sample may be carry-over from other donors' samples.

This clonotype was counted a few times. J is TRBJ2-5 and V is TRBV5-4; D is possibly TRBD2 (6 bases). The V end lost 1 base, the J end lost 4 bases, and 14 bases lay between the germline ends. The CDR3 has 15 residues. Germline assignment: CDR1 SGHNT and CDR2 YYREEE (reference sequence). CDR3: CASSLLASVSETQYF. For the CDR3, the DNA is TGTGCCAGCAGCTTGCTAGCGTCCGTTTCAGAGACCCAGTACTTC.

This chain connects TRBV9 to TRBJ2-3, with 9 bases lining up with TRBD2. Germline-derived CDR1 and CDR2 are SGDLS and YYNGEE. The CDR3 is made up of 15 amino acids. The V gene end was trimmed by 2 bases and the J gene end by 3 bases; junction bases not matched to a gene: 4. In DNA, the CDR3 is TGTGCCAGCAGCGTTAGCGGGGGTGTGACAGATACGCAGTATTTT. As protein: CASSVSGGVTDTQYF.

In the case of this clonotype: An end of the junction differs from the germline gene, which may be a read error. The chain combines TRBV24-1 with TRBJ2-7; D is possibly TRBD2 (6 bases). Germline-derived CDR1 and CDR2 are KGHDR and SFDVKD. The CDR3 is made up of 13 amino acids. CDR3 in amino acids: CAPSDTQGLRVHF. DNA of the CDR3: TGTGCCCCCAGTGACACCCAGGGACTGAGAGTACACTTC.

The V call is TRBV11-2, the J call TRBJ1-2; D perhaps matches TRBD1 (5 bases). This CDR3 region has 14 residues. CDR1 SGHAT and CDR2 FQNNGV come from the germline V gene. The ends were cut back, 5 bases at V and 2 bases at J, with 12 bases in the middle. The CDR3 sequence is CASSKTVANYGYTF. Written as DNA, the CDR3 is TGTGCCAGCAGCAAGACAGTCGCCAACTATGGCTACACCTTC. Full variable domain (missing parts from reference TRBV11-2 and TRBJ1-2): EAGVAQSPRYKIIEKRQSVAFWCNPISGHATLYWYQQILGQGPKLLIQFQNNGVVDDSQLPKDRFSAERLKGVDSTLKIQPAKLEDSAVYLCASSKTVANYGYTFGSGTRLTVV.

This clonotype was counted only a few times. V and J are TRBV4-1 and TRBJ1-4; D not resolved. The germline gives CDR1 MGHRA, CDR2 YSYEKL. The CDR3 spans 15 residues. Trimming removed 2 bases from V and 2 bases from J, with 9 bases in between. The CDR3 region is CASSQFALTNEKLFF. The CDR3, as DNA: TGCGCCAGCAGCCAATTCGCCCTGACTAATGAAAAACTGTTTTTT.

The rearrangement links TRBV10-2 to TRBJ1-3; D is unresolved. V was pared by 8 bases and J by 2 bases, with 4 bases between. Germline V gives CDR1 WSHSY, CDR2 SAAADI. The CDR3 spans 11 residues. The CDR3 nucleotides are TGCGCCAGCTCGACTGGAAACACCATATATTTT. As protein: CASSTGNTIYF.

Comments on this clonotype: It may be a read error: a sequence one base away is much more abundant. CDR3 in amino acids: CSSSHVGLADNEQFF. CDR3 DNA: TGCTCCAGCAGCCACGTGGGACTAGCGGACAATGAGCAGTTCTTC. The chain carries TRBV4-1 and TRBJ2-1, with 11 bases lining up with TRBD2. The CDR3 contains 15 residues. Germline CDR1 MGHRA, CDR2 YSYEKL.

The table lists this clonotype with a few counts. The chain combines TRBV5-5 with TRBJ2-3, with D maybe TRBD2 (5 bases). V dropped 2 bases and J dropped 0 bases, with 10 bases sitting between them. Germline lookup yields CDR1 SGHKS and CDR2 YYEKEE (reference sequence). The CDR3 is made up of 15 amino acids. As DNA, the CDR3 is TGTGCCAGCAGCTTCGAGGGCGCGAGCACAGATACGCAGTATTTT. It codes for CASSFEGASTDTQYF.

The genes are TRBV19 and TRBJ1-1, with D unclear. Looked up from germline, CDR1 is LNHDA and CDR2 is SQIVND (reference sequence). CDR3 length: 13 residues. The V end was cut by 7 bases, the J end by 3 bases, with 12 bases between. DNA of the CDR3: TGTGCCAGTATGAGATGGGGTTACACTGAAGCTTTCTTT. Protein sequence: CASMRWGYTEAFF.

This rearrangement joins TRBV12-3 or TRBV12-4 to TRBJ2-7, with D perhaps TRBD1 (6 bases). Trimming removed 3 bases at V and 7 bases at J, with 16 bases between. CDR3 length: 14 amino acids. DNA for the CDR3: TGTGCCAGCAGTTTTCAGGGGTCCCTCGGGGAGCAGTACTTC. It is translated as CASSFQGSLGEQYF.

V is TRBV7-9 and J is TRBJ1-6; D gene uncertain. CDR1 and CDR2 from the germline V gene are SEHNR and FQNEAQ (reference sequence). The CDR3 totals 12 residues. V was pared by 0 bases and J by 15 bases, with 9 bases between. The CDR3 nucleotides read TGTGCCAGCAGCTTAGCGGGAAGAGACCTCCACTTT. This sequence encodes CASSLAGRDLHF. The full variable domain, in which reference TRBV7-9 and TRBJ1-6 provide the parts outside the CDR3, is DTGVSQNPRHKITKRGQNVTFRCDPISEHNRLYWYRQTLGQGPEFLTYFQNEAQLEKSRLLSDRFSAERPKGSFSTLEIQRTEQGDSAMYLCASSLAGRDLHFGNGTRLTVT.

The sample holds many counts of this clonotype. The chain couples TRBV7-2 to TRBJ1-2; D is unresolved. Germline V gives CDR1 SGHTA, CDR2 FQGNSA. The CDR3 sequence is 17 residues long. Trimming removed 0 bases at V and 7 bases at J, with 21 bases between. CDR3 residues: CASSLAPMEGLVGGYTF. CDR3 DNA: TGTGCCAGCAGCTTAGCGCCAATGGAGGGTTTAGTTGGTGGCTACACCTTC.

This clonotype was seen ten or more times. In DNA form, the CDR3 reads TGTGCCAGCAGTCATGGACAGGGGTATCAGCCCCAGCATTTT. This sequence encodes CASSHGQGYQPQHF. This rearrangement joins TRBV6-1 to TRBJ1-5; 9 nucleotides line up with TRBD1. V trimming: 5 bases; J trimming: 5 bases; junction bases outside the gene matches: 4. Looked up from germline, CDR1 is MNHNS and CDR2 is SASEGT. The CDR3 runs 14 residues.

This clonotype has a handful of counts. The chain carries TRBV29-1 and TRBJ1-1; TRBD1 is a possible D gene (5 bases). Trimming stripped 7 bases from V and 8 bases from J, with 17 bases between. Germline lookup yields CDR1 SQVTM and CDR2 ANQGSEA. CDR3 length: 12 amino acids. Here the CDR3 reads CSGNGSGREAFF. In DNA form, the CDR3 reads TGCAGCGGGAACGGGTCGGGACGCGAAGCTTTCTTT.

The genes are TRBV30 and TRBJ1-1; no clear D. Trimming stripped 6 bases from V and 1 base from J, with 9 bases between. The CDR3 covers 12 residues. Germline V CDR1 and CDR2: GTSNPN, SVGIG (reference sequence). This CDR3 is CACSRWNTEAFF. CDR3 bases: TGTGCCTGCTCGCGGTGGAACACTGAAGCTTTCTTT. Full variable domain (remainder filled in from reference TRBV30 and TRBJ1-1): SQTIHQWPATLVQPVGSPLSLECTVEGTSNPNLYWYRQAAGRGLQLLFYSVGIGQISSEVPQNLSASRPQDRQFILSSKKLLLSDSGFYLCACSRWNTEAFFGQGTRLTVV.

There are many counts of this clonotype. The chain employs TRBV19 and TRBJ1-1; 11 nucleotides agree with TRBD1. Germline CDR1 and CDR2: LNHDA and SQIVND (reference sequence). The CDR3 covers 16 residues. J lost 4 bases, V lost 6 bases, and 10 bases had no gene match. The DNA of the CDR3 is TGTGCCAGTAGCCTCCGGACAGGGGGCGTTTTCACTGAAGCTTTCTTT. Its translation is CASSLRTGGVFTEAFF.

This clonotype has a handful of counts. V usage is TRBV4-2 and J usage is TRBJ2-2, with D perhaps assigned TRBD1 or TRBD2 (5 bases each). Germline CDR1 LGHNA, CDR2 YNFKEQ. V lost 3 bases to trimming and J lost 6 bases, with 11 bases between them. This CDR3 has 14 amino acids. For the CDR3, the DNA is TGTGCCAGCAGCCAGCAATGGGGGTCCGGGGAGCTGTTTTTT. Protein sequence: CASSQQWGSGELFF.

This clonotype turned up a few times. Its ends do not fully match the called genes, so a read error is possible. The rearrangement links TRBV25-1 to TRBJ1-1; 7 bases are shared with TRBD1. The CDR3 is 14 amino acids. The germline V gene encodes CDR1 MGHDK and CDR2 SYGVNS. The CDR3 region has the DNA TGTGCCAGCAGTGAGGCCAGGGGGAACTCTGAAGCTTTCTTT. Translated, it gives CASSEARGNSEAFF.